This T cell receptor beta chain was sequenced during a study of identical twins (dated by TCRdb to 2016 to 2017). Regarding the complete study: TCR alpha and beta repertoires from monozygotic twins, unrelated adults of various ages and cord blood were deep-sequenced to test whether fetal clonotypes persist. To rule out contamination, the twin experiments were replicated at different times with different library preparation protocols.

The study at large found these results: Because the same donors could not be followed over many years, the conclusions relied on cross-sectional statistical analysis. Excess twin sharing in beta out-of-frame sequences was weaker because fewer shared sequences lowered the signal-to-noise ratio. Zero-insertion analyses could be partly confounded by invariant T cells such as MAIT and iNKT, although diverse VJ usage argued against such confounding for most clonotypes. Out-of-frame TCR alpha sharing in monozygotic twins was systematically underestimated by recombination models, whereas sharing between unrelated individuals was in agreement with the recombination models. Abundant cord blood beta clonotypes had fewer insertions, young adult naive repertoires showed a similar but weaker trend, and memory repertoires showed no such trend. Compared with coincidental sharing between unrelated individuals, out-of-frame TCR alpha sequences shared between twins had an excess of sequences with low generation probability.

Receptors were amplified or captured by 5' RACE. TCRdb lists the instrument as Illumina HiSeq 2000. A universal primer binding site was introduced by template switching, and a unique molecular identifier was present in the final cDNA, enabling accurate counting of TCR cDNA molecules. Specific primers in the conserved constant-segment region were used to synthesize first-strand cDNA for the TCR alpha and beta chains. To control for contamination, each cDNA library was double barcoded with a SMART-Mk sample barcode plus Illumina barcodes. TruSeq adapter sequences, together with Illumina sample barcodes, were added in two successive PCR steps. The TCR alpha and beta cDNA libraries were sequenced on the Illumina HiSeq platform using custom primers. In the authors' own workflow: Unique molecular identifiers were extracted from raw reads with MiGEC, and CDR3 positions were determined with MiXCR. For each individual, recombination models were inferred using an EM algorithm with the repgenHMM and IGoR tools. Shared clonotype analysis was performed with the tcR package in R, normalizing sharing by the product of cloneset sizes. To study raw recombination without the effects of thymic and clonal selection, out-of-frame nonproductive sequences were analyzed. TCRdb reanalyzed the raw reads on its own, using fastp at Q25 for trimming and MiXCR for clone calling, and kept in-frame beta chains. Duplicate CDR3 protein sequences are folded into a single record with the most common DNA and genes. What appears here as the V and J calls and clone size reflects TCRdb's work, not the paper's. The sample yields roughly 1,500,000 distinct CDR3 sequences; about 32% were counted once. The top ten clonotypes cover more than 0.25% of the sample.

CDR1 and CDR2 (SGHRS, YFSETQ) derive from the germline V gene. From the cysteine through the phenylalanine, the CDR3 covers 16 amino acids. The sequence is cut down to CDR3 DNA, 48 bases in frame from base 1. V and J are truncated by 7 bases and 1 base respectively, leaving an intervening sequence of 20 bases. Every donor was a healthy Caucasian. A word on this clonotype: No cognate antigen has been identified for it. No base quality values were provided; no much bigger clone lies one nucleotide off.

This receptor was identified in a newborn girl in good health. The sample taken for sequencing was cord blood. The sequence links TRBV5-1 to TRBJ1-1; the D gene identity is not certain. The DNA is TGCGCCAGCGCCGGGAGGACGGGTGGAGGGAACACTGAAGCTTTCTTT. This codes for CASAGRTGGGNTEAFF.